This TCR beta chain was obtained from a study of blood T cells in healthy people across ages. V dropped 3 bases and J dropped 3; count of bases not matched to a gene: 5. The length of the CDR3 is 16 residues. Germline V gene lookup returns CDR1 DFQATT and CDR2 SNEGSKA (reference sequence). Through a sample-barcoded 5' primer and a J-beta primer mix, a second PCR was run for roughly 6 to 11 cycles. TCRdb redid the calling of the 5' RACE reads with MiXCR, one entry per CDR3 protein. Of approximately 1,100,000 distinct CDR3 sequences in the sample, 35% to 55% were seen once. This clonotype was observed a few times. Total RNA extracted from each sample amounted to at least 6 micrograms.

The chain employs TRBV20-1 and TRBJ2-3; 14 nucleotides agree with TRBD2. The sample was blood. This TCR came from an older woman in good health. In DNA form, the CDR3 reads TGCAGTGCTAGTCCGACTAGCGGGAGGGGTACAGATACGCAGTATTTT. It codes for CSASPTSGRGTDTQYF.